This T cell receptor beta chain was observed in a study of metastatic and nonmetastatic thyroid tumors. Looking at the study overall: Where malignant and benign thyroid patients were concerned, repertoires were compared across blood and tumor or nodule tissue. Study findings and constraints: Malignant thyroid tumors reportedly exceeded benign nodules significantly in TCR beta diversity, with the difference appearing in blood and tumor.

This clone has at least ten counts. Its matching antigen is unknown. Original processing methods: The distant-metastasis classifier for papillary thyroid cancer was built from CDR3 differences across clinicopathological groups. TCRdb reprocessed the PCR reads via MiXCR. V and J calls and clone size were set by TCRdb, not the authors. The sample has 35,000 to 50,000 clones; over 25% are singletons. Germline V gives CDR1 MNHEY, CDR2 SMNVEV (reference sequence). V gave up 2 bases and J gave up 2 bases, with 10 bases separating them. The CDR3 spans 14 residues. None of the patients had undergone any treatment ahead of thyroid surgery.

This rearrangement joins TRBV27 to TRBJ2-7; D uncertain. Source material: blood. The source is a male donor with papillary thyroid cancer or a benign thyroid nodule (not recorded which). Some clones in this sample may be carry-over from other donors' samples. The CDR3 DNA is TGTGCCAGCAGTTTAGCAGGAACCCCCTACGAGCAGTACTTC. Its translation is CASSLAGTPYEQYF.